This record concerns one T cell receptor (beta chain) sequence. The antigen remains unidentified. The source of the sample is a study of cytomegalovirus exposure and HLA in healthy donors. Study as a whole: The 95 million to 120 million unique TCR beta sequences, from about 170 million T cells, were found by an earlier analysis. General study results and limits: Analyses of presence and absence presupposed an approximately uniform sequencing depth across donors. A later analysis linked around 15,000 TCR beta sequences to HLA alleles at 0.05 false discovery rate.

Use of 60 Vbeta and 13 Jbeta primers characterized the PCR. Original data processing: Per a later analysis, the number of unique TCR beta chains was approximately 73 million, of which about 11 million were shared. Sequenced by immunoSEQ multiplex PCR; TCRdb stores in-frame clones only, minus some. V and J calls and clone size are those listed in that table; D and trimming were worked out from the DNA. The profile shows more than 95,000 clones, around 81% of them singletons. CDR3 length: 18 residues. The germline V gene has CDR1 SGHTA and CDR2 FQGNSA. The ends lost 1 base at V and 0 bases at J; junction bases unmatched: 6.

The sample was PBMCs. The chain uses TRBV7-2 and TRBJ2-7, with 13 bases lining up with TRBD2. This clonotype was obtained from a woman in her twenties or thirties in good health and CMV-seronegative. CDR3 residues: CASSLEKGLAGLSYEQYF. The CDR3, as DNA: TGTGCCAGCAGCTTAGAAAAGGGACTAGCGGGACTCTCCTACGAGCAGTACTTC.